Following are 10 T cell receptor beta chains from one sample sequenced in a study of T cell clones after liver transplantation (dated by TCRdb to between 2017 and 2020). Library generation was performed with the immunoSEQ multiplex PCR assay. The table was pulled from immuneACCESS by TCRdb, which kept in-frame rearrangements only. Such tables lose some clones; where checked, under half of the loss comes from unresolved V genes, and the rest has no known cause. This sample comprises about 75,000 clones, around four fifths of them detected only once. Jointly, the top ten make up 2.1% of the sample. The source was CD4+ T cells from blood, collected roughly 48 months after liver transplant. These receptor sequences come from a human patient who received a liver transplant. Once a transplant has taken place, some T cells may be donor derived.

This clone was observed a handful of times. The V and J genes are TRBV7-2 and TRBJ1-5; D remains unclear. Germline V gene data show CDR1 as SGHTA and CDR2 as FQGNSA. The V gene lost 5 bases and the J gene lost 0 bases, with 17 bases spanning the gap. There are 17 residues in the CDR3. This CDR3 reads CASSQPLGKYSNQPQHF. CDR3 sequence (DNA): TGTGCCAGCAGCCAACCCCTTGGGAAGTATAGCAATCAGCCCCAGCATTTT.

The V call is TRBV6-6, the J call TRBJ1-5; D gene unclear. The CDR3 extends over 14 amino acids. Trimming removed 6 bases at V and 0 bases at J, with 9 bases between. Germline lookup yields CDR1 MNHNY and CDR2 SVGAGI (reference sequence). The CDR3 is CASRTTISNQPQHF. As DNA, the CDR3 is TGTGCCAGCAGAACAACTATTAGCAATCAGCCCCAGCATTTT.

The chain couples TRBV2 to TRBJ2-1; 11 bases are a match to TRBD2. The CDR3 covers 14 residues. The junction had 9 bases not matched to a gene; V was cut back by 6 bases and J by 11 bases. In germline, CDR1 is SNHLY, CDR2 FYNNEI. CDR3 loop: CASRPGLAGGQQFF. The CDR3 DNA is TGTGCCAGCAGACCGGGGCTAGCGGGAGGCCAGCAGTTCTTC.

The J gene is TRBJ1-5, the V gene TRBV7-2; D not certain. CDR1 and CDR2 (germline): SGHTA, FQGNSA. V was cut by 5 bases and J by 0 bases, with 14 bases left in between. CDR3 length: 16 amino acids. In DNA, the CDR3 is TGTGCCAGCAGCGTTACGGGTAGACTTAGCAATCAGCCCCAGCATTTT. This sequence encodes CASSVTGRLSNQPQHF.

The rearrangement links TRBV15 to TRBJ2-3; D remains unclear. The CDR3 has 14 residues. The V gene's germline CDR1 is LNHNV and CDR2 YYDKDF (reference sequence). V lost 0 bases and J 4 bases, leaving 8 bases between the germline ends. CDR3 DNA sequence: TGTGCCACCAGCAGAGAAAGAAGGGCAGATACGCAGTATTTT. It yields the protein CATSRERRADTQYF.

This chain links TRBV7-9 with TRBJ1-4, with 7 bases that match TRBD1. Germline assignment: CDR1 SEHNR and CDR2 FQNEAQ (reference sequence). The CDR3 consists of 13 residues. J was trimmed by 7 bases and V by 6 bases; bases with no gene match: 5. DNA for the CDR3: TGTGCCAGCAGAGGGACAGCGAGTGAAAAACTGTTTTTT. Translating it yields CASRGTASEKLFF.

The rearrangement uses TRBV6-5 and TRBJ1-2, with 9 bases that match TRBD1. The CDR3 totals 14 residues. V was clipped by 6 bases and J by 4 bases; unmatched bases: 6. Germline CDR1 MNHEY, CDR2 SVGAGI. CDR3 sequence reads: CASSLTGGSYGYTF. CDR3 in DNA: TGTGCCAGCAGCTTAACAGGGGGCAGCTATGGCTACACCTTC.

The chain combines TRBV27 with TRBJ1-1; D possibly corresponds to TRBD1 (5 bases). Trimming cost V 4 bases and J 1 base, with 19 bases left between them. Germline CDR1 reads MNHEY; CDR2 reads SMNVEV (reference sequence). The CDR3 loop spans 17 amino acids. CDR3 amino acids: CASSSPPGLATNTEAFF. As DNA, the CDR3 is TGTGCCAGCAGTTCACCCCCGGGACTGGCTACGAACACTGAAGCTTTCTTT.

This chain's CDR3 is CASMARTNQPQHF. DNA for the CDR3: TGTGCCAGCATGGCCCGAACCAATCAGCCCCAGCATTTT. This chain links TRBV6-1 with TRBJ1-5; no clear D. Germline CDR1 is MNHNS and CDR2 is SASEGT. This CDR3 has 13 amino acids. Trimming took off 7 bases at V and 3 bases at J, with 10 bases between the two ends.

V and J are TRBV7-2 and TRBJ2-3; 8 bases match TRBD2. Germline CDR1 is SGHTA and CDR2 is FQGNSA. V lost 5 bases, J lost 5 bases, and 3 bases stayed unmatched. This CDR3 comprises 13 residues. The CDR3 DNA sequence: TGTGCCAGCAGCGTTAGCGGGAAAGATACGCAGTATTTT. It codes for CASSVSGKDTQYF.